Below, 24 T cell receptor beta chains from the same sample are listed, as sequenced in a study of cytomegalovirus exposure and HLA in healthy donors. Researchers ran the PCR with 60 Vbeta and 13 Jbeta primers. Sequencing used immunoSEQ multiplex PCR; TCRdb keeps in-frame clones, though not all of them. The sample shows approximately 110,000 clones, approximately 15% of them seen only once. The sequenced sample was PBMCs. The receptors shown here come from a young woman in good health and CMV-seronegative.

The sample holds a few counts of this clone. The J gene is TRBJ1-3, the V gene TRBV6-5; D not certain. The V end lost 8 bases, the J end lost 3 bases, and 11 bases lay between the germline ends. The V gene's germline CDR1 is MNHEY and CDR2 SVGAGI. CDR3 length: 13 amino acids. The CDR3 DNA follows: TGTGCCAGCCGAGGAGGCTTTGGAAACACCATATATTTT. Protein product: CASRGGFGNTIYF.

The rearrangement joins TRBV7-6 to TRBJ1-4; 7 positions match TRBD1. This CDR3 is built from 15 residues. From germline, CDR1 is SGHVS and CDR2 FNYEAQ. V was pared by 1 base and J by 5 bases, with 4 bases of the junction left unmatched. CDR3 bases: TGTGCCAGCAGCTTAGACGGGACAGAAAATGAAAAACTGTTTTTT. It yields the protein CASSLDGTENEKLFF.

This clone has a handful of counts. The CDR3: CASILDPFTDTQYF. CDR3 coding DNA: TGTGCCTCTATACTAGACCCTTTCACAGATACGCAGTATTTT. V gene TRBV30 combines with J gene TRBJ2-3, with a tentative D call TRBD2 (5 bases). This CDR3 spans 14 amino acids. CDR1 is GTSNPN, CDR2 SVGIG, per germline (reference sequence). The germline V and J ends were trimmed by 7 bases and 2 bases, with 16 bases remaining between them.

The V gene is TRBV19, the J gene TRBJ2-1, with a weak D call TRBD2 (6 bases). V was shortened by 5 bases and J by 5 bases, with 19 bases between the two germline ends. The CDR3 contains 16 residues. In germline, CDR1 is LNHDA, CDR2 SQIVND (reference sequence). The CDR3 bases are TGTGCCAGTAGTTCCCCGGGACTCCGGGGTCACAATGAGCAGTTCTTC. Residues: CASSSPGLRGHNEQFF.

This clone was detected ten times or more. Here the CDR3 reads CSASTDTEAFF. CDR3 bases: TGCAGTGCATCTACGGACACTGAAGCTTTCTTT. The J gene is TRBJ1-1, the V gene TRBV20-1; D remains ambiguous. The CDR3 sequence is 11 residues long. Trimming took off 6 bases at V and 3 bases at J, with 8 bases between the two ends. Germline V CDR1 and CDR2: DFQATT, SNEGSKA (reference sequence).

The rearrangement joins TRBV18 to TRBJ1-4, with D possibly matching TRBD1 (5 bases). This CDR3 has 15 amino acids. V lost 6 bases, J lost 8 bases, and 19 bases lay in between. Germline V gives CDR1 KGHSH, CDR2 LQKENI. CDR3 bases: TGTGCCAGCTCGCTCTCACAGGTCAGAGGCGAAAAACTGTTTTTT. Its translation: CASSLSQVRGEKLFF.

The chain recombines TRBV10-2 with TRBJ2-5; TRBD2 agrees at 9 bases. Germline V gives CDR1 WSHSY, CDR2 SAAADI. This CDR3 region has 15 residues. V shed 0 bases and J 2 bases; nucleotides not matched to a gene: 1. CDR3 amino acids: CASSESTSGQETQYF. The CDR3 nucleotides are TGCGCCAGCAGTGAGTCGACTAGCGGACAAGAGACCCAGTACTTC.

The rearrangement uses TRBV9 and TRBJ2-2, with D unresolved. CDR3 size: 14 residues. The germline V and J ends were trimmed by 1 base and 2 bases, with 6 bases remaining between them. The germline V gene has CDR1 SGDLS and CDR2 YYNGEE. CDR3 DNA sequence: TGTGCCAGCAGCGTAACCCTAAACACCGGGGAGCTGTTTTTT. Translation gives CASSVTLNTGELFF.

This clone showed up just a few times. The genes are TRBV5-1 and TRBJ2-5, with 8 bases identical to TRBD1. Germline V gene sequence: CDR1 SGHRS, CDR2 YFSETQ. The CDR3 length is 18 residues. V gave up 1 base and J gave up 1 base; unmatched junction bases: 12. This CDR3 is CASSLSGQVFQRQETQYF. DNA of the CDR3: TGCGCCAGCAGCTTGTCGGGACAGGTTTTCCAACGCCAAGAGACCCAGTACTTC.

The V call is TRBV7-9, the J call TRBJ2-7, with 7 bases aligning to TRBD2. Germline V gene sequence: CDR1 SEHNR, CDR2 FQNEAQ (reference sequence). Trimming at V came to 4 bases and at J to 2 bases, leaving 5 bases not matched to a gene. There are 14 residues in the CDR3. As DNA, the CDR3 is TGTGCCAGCAGCTCGGGACTAAGACCCTACGAGCAGTACTTC. It yields the protein CASSSGLRPYEQYF. Based on the CDR3 plus reference TRBV7-9 and TRBJ2-7, the full variable domain is DTGVSQNPRHKITKRGQNVTFRCDPISEHNRLYWYRQTLGQGPEFLTYFQNEAQLEKSRLLSDRFSAERPKGSFSTLEIQRTEQGDSAMYLCASSSGLRPYEQYFGPGTRLTVT.

The J gene is TRBJ2-1, the V gene TRBV7-2; 8 nucleotides line up with TRBD2. Germline V lookup: CDR1 SGHTA, CDR2 FQGNSA. This CDR3 spans 16 amino acids. The V segment lost 4 bases and the J segment 7 bases; nucleotides outside the gene matches: 12. CDR3 amino acids: CASSSYEGSGSNEQFF. The CDR3 DNA follows: TGTGCCAGCAGCTCCTACGAGGGCAGCGGGAGTAATGAGCAGTTCTTC. The whole variable domain, filled in from reference TRBV7-2 and TRBJ2-1, reads GAGVSQSPSNKVTEKGKDVELRCDPISGHTALYWYRQSLGQGLEFLIYFQGNSAPDKSGLPSDRFSAERTGGSVSTLTIQRTQQEDSAVYLCASSSYEGSGSNEQFFGPGTRLTVL.

Only a few counts were recorded for this clone. The chain recombines TRBV25-1 with TRBJ2-5, with 11 bases aligning to TRBD2. The CDR3 sequence is 18 residues long. Germline CDR1 is MGHDK and CDR2 is SYGVNS. V lost 1 base, J lost 0 bases, and 7 bases stayed unmatched. The CDR3 spells CASSEWGSGGVHQETQYF. In DNA, the CDR3 is TGTGCCAGCAGTGAATGGGGTAGCGGGGGGGTCCACCAAGAGACCCAGTACTTC.

This clone was seen only a few times. The chain carries TRBV29-1 and TRBJ2-1, with a weak D call TRBD2 (5 bases). CDR3 length: 11 amino acids. V gave up 7 bases and J gave up 5 bases, with 9 bases separating them. Germline CDR1 is SQVTM and CDR2 is ANQGSEA. CDR3 DNA sequence: TGCAGCGCCACTAGGGACAATGAGCAGTTCTTC. Amino acids: CSATRDNEQFF.

CDR3 coding DNA: TGCGCCAGCAGTCAATTGAGCGCGGGGTACAATGAGCAGTTCTTC. Protein: CASSQLSAGYNEQFF. V is TRBV23-1 and J is TRBJ2-1; D is possibly TRBD2 (6 bases). TRBV23-1 is an ORF for which the function is uncertain. Trimming removed 1 base at V and 4 bases at J, with 11 bases between. This CDR3 spans 15 amino acids.

The V and J genes are TRBV11-3 and TRBJ2-1; TRBD2 matches 7 bases. V lost 6 bases, J lost 4 bases, and 9 bases stayed unmatched. The CDR3 loop spans 15 amino acids. CDR1 is SGHNT, CDR2 YENEEA, per germline. In nucleotides, the CDR3 is TGTGCCAGCAGTTCAGCTCTAGCGGCTTACAATGAGCAGTTCTTC. This translates into CASSSALAAYNEQFF.

This clone appeared a few times. The chain links TRBV5-8 to TRBJ1-4; a possible D gene is TRBD1 (6 bases). From germline, CDR1 is SGHTS and CDR2 YDEGEE. Trimming stripped 0 bases from V and 0 bases from J, with 6 bases between. The CDR3 length is 15 residues. CDR3: CASSLGQATNEKLFF. DNA for the CDR3: TGTGCCAGCAGCTTGGGACAGGCAACTAATGAAAAACTGTTTTTT.

CDR3 in DNA: TGTGCCAGTAGCCCGGGACAGGGGCAGCCCCAGCATTTT. Encoded protein: CASSPGQGQPQHF. V is TRBV19 and J is TRBJ1-5, with 10 positions matching TRBD1. The V segment lost 6 bases and the J segment 7 bases; nucleotides outside the gene matches: 3. The CDR3 is 13 residues long. Germline V gene lookup returns CDR1 LNHDA and CDR2 SQIVND (reference sequence).

This rearrangement joins TRBV10-1 to TRBJ1-5; 9 bases fit TRBD1. CDR3 length: 16 residues. CDR1 is WNHNN, CDR2 SYGVQD, per germline (reference sequence). V was pared by 8 bases and J by 2 bases, with 10 bases of the junction left unmatched. The DNA for the CDR3 is TGCGCCAGCGGGAGGACAGGGGACGGCGGCAATCAGCCCCAGCATTTT. It is translated as CASGRTGDGGNQPQHF.

The V and J genes are TRBV29-1 and TRBJ1-2, with 7 nucleotides matching TRBD1. Trimming removed 6 bases from V and 6 bases from J; junction bases left unmatched: 10. Germline V gene lookup returns CDR1 SQVTM and CDR2 ANQGSEA. The CDR3 loop spans 13 amino acids. The CDR3 loop is CSVTPKGAHGYTF. CDR3 nucleotide sequence: TGCAGCGTGACTCCTAAGGGGGCGCATGGCTACACCTTC.

This sequence joins TRBV27 and TRBJ2-7; 8 bases align to TRBD1. The ends lost 3 bases at V and 1 base at J; junction bases unmatched: 8. The CDR3 runs to 16 residues. Per the germline V gene, CDR1 is MNHEY and CDR2 is SMNVEV (reference sequence). CDR3 DNA sequence: TGTGCCAGCAGTTTCGCCGGACAGGGACCATCCTACGAGCAGTACTTC. As protein: CASSFAGQGPSYEQYF.

The chain combines TRBV20-1 with TRBJ2-5; TRBD2 matches at 7 bases. Germline V CDR1 and CDR2: DFQATT, SNEGSKA (reference sequence). J was trimmed by 3 bases and V by 7 bases; bases with no gene match: 2. The CDR3 spans 11 residues. The CDR3 nucleotides are TGCAGTGGGCTAGCGGAAGAGACCCAGTACTTC. Translated: CSGLAEETQYF.

This clone was detected a few times. The chain uses TRBV7-8 and TRBJ2-2; unclear D gene. CDR1 and CDR2 (germline): SGHVS, FQNEAQ. V was trimmed by 2 bases and J by 6 bases, leaving 7 bases between them. The CDR3 covers 13 residues. The DNA for the CDR3 is TGTGCCAGCAGCTTAATAAATGCCGGGGAGCTGTTTTTT. Translating gives CASSLINAGELFF.

The CDR3: CASRTGTVEAFF. The CDR3 DNA reads as TGTGCCAGCAGAACCGGGACAGTTGAAGCTTTCTTT. The chain couples TRBV6-6 to TRBJ1-1, with TRBD1 matching over 7 bases. The length of the CDR3 is 12 residues. The germline V gene encodes CDR1 MNHNY and CDR2 SVGAGI (reference sequence). The V gene end was trimmed by 6 bases and the J gene end by 7 bases; junction bases not matched to a gene: 5.

CDR3 nucleotides: TGTGCCAGCAGTCCCCCGGGGGGCGGCACTGAAGCTTTCTTT. Translating gives CASSPPGGGTEAFF. The chain carries TRBV27 and TRBJ1-1, with D perhaps TRBD1 (6 bases). This CDR3 has 14 residues. The germline gives CDR1 MNHEY, CDR2 SMNVEV (reference sequence). Trimming removed 5 bases at V and 4 bases at J, with 14 bases between.